Each of the 20 T cell receptor beta chains below was sequenced from the same sample in a study of blood T cell repertoires in COVID-19. The method was immunoSEQ multiplex PCR; TCRdb's version includes in-frame clones alone and lacks a portion of them. The sample lists roughly 240,000 clones, approximately 90% occurring once. The sample taken for sequencing was PBMCs or T cells enriched from blood (not recorded which). The receptors derive from a woman in her 30s with acute COVID-19.

This chain connects TRBV29-1 to TRBJ1-1; no clear D. This CDR3 comprises 12 residues. Trimming stripped 3 bases from V and 8 bases from J, with 13 bases between. Germline CDR1 reads SQVTM; CDR2 reads ANQGSEA. The CDR3: CSVDAPGREAFF. The CDR3 coding sequence is TGCAGCGTTGACGCGCCCGGGAGAGAAGCTTTCTTT.

The genes are TRBV19 and TRBJ2-1; perhaps TRBD1 as D (6 bases). The germline gives CDR1 LNHDA, CDR2 SQIVND (reference sequence). V dropped 7 bases and J dropped 2 bases, with 18 bases sitting between them. The length of the CDR3 is 16 residues. In DNA form, the CDR3 reads TGTGCCAGTACCCAATCCCTGGACAGTCCCTACAATGAGCAGTTCTTC. Translation: CASTQSLDSPYNEQFF.

The chain has TRBV28 and TRBJ1-6; 9 nucleotides align to TRBD1. Germline V lookup: CDR1 MDHEN, CDR2 SYDVKM. CDR3 length: 14 residues. The V gene end was trimmed by 5 bases and the J gene end by 11 bases; junction bases not matched to a gene: 7. CDR3 protein: CASSHTGGLTPLHF. The CDR3 nucleotides are TGTGCCAGCAGTCATACAGGGGGCCTGACACCCCTCCACTTT. Using reference TRBV28 and TRBJ1-6 for the parts outside the CDR3, the full variable domain is DVKVTQSSRYLVKRTGEKVFLECVQDMDHENMFWYRQDPGLGLRLIYFSYDVKMKEKGDIPEGYSVSREKKERFSLILESASTNQTSMYLCASSHTGGLTPLHFGNGTRLTVT.

This clone came up many times. This chain uses TRBV2 with TRBJ1-3; D unclear. The CDR3 covers 14 residues. Trimming pared 6 bases from V and 0 bases from J, leaving 9 bases between. Germline CDR1 is SNHLY and CDR2 is FYNNEI. CDR3 amino acids: CASSVQSSGNTIYF. In DNA, the CDR3 is TGTGCCAGCAGCGTACAGAGCTCTGGAAACACCATATATTTT.

This chain joins TRBV19 and TRBJ2-3, with a weak D call TRBD2 (5 bases). Germline CDR1 LNHDA, CDR2 SQIVND (reference sequence). Trimming removed 3 bases at V and 4 bases at J, with 17 bases between. The CDR3 has 16 amino acids. This CDR3 is CASSMSRADSADTQYF. The CDR3, as DNA: TGTGCCAGTAGTATGTCTCGGGCAGATAGCGCAGATACGCAGTATTTT.

The V gene is TRBV7-8, the J gene TRBJ1-1, with D hard to call. Germline V gives CDR1 SGHVS, CDR2 FQNEAQ. This CDR3 comprises 14 residues. The V end lost 1 base, the J end lost 1 base, and 7 bases lay between the germline ends. Here the CDR3 DNA reads TGTGCCAGCAGCTTAGAAGGGAGGAACACTGAAGCTTTCTTT. Amino acid sequence: CASSLEGRNTEAFF. Together with reference TRBV7-8 and TRBJ1-1, the CDR3 gives the full variable domain: GAGVSQSPRYKVAKRGQDVALRCDPISGHVSLFWYQQALGQGPEFLTYFQNEAQLDKSGLPSDRFFAERPEGSVSTLKIQRTQQEDSAVYLCASSLEGRNTEAFFGQGTRLTVV.

This rearrangement joins TRBV7-8 to TRBJ1-5; no clear D. Trimming removed 1 base from V and 5 bases from J, with 12 bases in between. The CDR3 is 15 residues long. Germline CDR1 SGHVS, CDR2 FQNEAQ. The CDR3 region is CASSLVARSDQPQHF. CDR3 nucleotide sequence: TGTGCCAGCAGCTTAGTAGCTAGAAGCGATCAGCCCCAGCATTTT.

This chain joins TRBV2 and TRBJ1-2, with D maybe TRBD1 (6 bases). Per germline, CDR1 SNHLY and CDR2 FYNNEI. There are 13 residues in the CDR3. V dropped 5 bases and J dropped 2 bases, with 9 bases sitting between them. This CDR3 is CASSPGTNYGYTF. For the CDR3, the DNA is TGTGCCAGCAGTCCCGGGACAAACTATGGCTACACCTTC.

The chain uses TRBV2 and TRBJ2-7; TRBD2 matches 12 bases. With 8 bases clipped from V and 5 bases from J, the junction kept 7 bases outside the gene matches. The CDR3 is 14 residues long. Germline CDR1 SNHLY, CDR2 FYNNEI. Here the CDR3 reads CASGGLAGDDEQYF. CDR3 DNA sequence: TGTGCCAGCGGGGGACTAGCGGGTGACGACGAGCAGTACTTC.

The chain has TRBV5-1 and TRBJ2-7; D is possibly TRBD1 (6 bases). V was shortened by 4 bases and J by 5 bases, with 13 bases between the two germline ends. The CDR3 is made up of 13 amino acids. Germline loops: CDR1 SGHRS, CDR2 YFSETQ. The CDR3: CASSEIQGNEQYF. CDR3 in DNA: TGCGCCAGCAGCGAAATACAGGGAAACGAGCAGTACTTC.

The chain recombines TRBV3-1 (or the pseudogene TRBV3-2) with TRBJ2-7; TRBD1 matches at 7 bases. The junction had 10 bases not matched to a gene; V was cut back by 10 bases and J by 1 base. The CDR3 runs 14 residues. Germline assignment: CDR1 LGHDT and CDR2 YNNKEL (reference sequence). The chain's CDR3 is CATSGQRCSYEQYF. CDR3 sequence (DNA): TGTGCCACTTCGGGACAGCGATGTTCCTACGAGCAGTACTTC.

The rearrangement links TRBV5-6 to TRBJ2-7, with a possible D match to TRBD1 (6 bases). The CDR3 has 13 amino acids. Trimming took 9 bases from V and 4 from J, leaving 17 bases between them. Germline CDR1 reads SGHDT; CDR2 reads YYEEEE. The CDR3 sequence: CATKNRVEYEQYF. The CDR3, as DNA: TGTGCCACCAAAAACAGGGTTGAATACGAGCAGTACTTC.

The rearrangement links TRBV27 to TRBJ2-5; D is ambiguous. The CDR3 runs to 14 residues. Germline values: CDR1 MNHEY, CDR2 SMNVEV (reference sequence). Trimming took off 1 base at V and 6 bases at J, with 12 bases between the two ends. CDR3 region: CASSLLGDSQTQYF. The CDR3, as DNA: TGTGCCAGCAGTTTATTGGGTGACTCGCAGACCCAGTACTTC.

This clone was seen once. This chain connects TRBV7-2 to TRBJ1-6; TRBD1 is a possible D gene (5 bases). CDR1 is SGHTA and CDR2 is FQGNSA in the germline V gene. The CDR3 consists of 18 residues. V lost 1 base and J lost 8, with 21 bases in between. The CDR3 DNA is TGTGCCAGCAGCTTAGATTTGTGGGGGGGTCGTATTGATTCACCCCTCCACTTT. Translating gives CASSLDLWGGRIDSPLHF.

This chain joins TRBV5-6 and TRBJ1-2, with 9 positions matching TRBD1. The CDR3 runs 15 residues. Germline CDR1 reads SGHDT; CDR2 reads YYEEEE. V was pared by 2 bases and J by 7 bases, with 9 bases of the junction left unmatched. Here the CDR3 reads CASSFAGQGTVGYTF. In DNA, the CDR3 is TGTGCCAGCAGCTTCGCGGGACAGGGTACCGTTGGCTACACCTTC.

This chain uses TRBV10-3 with TRBJ1-2, with no clear D. V was pared by 5 bases and J by 8 bases, with 18 bases between. The CDR3 is made up of 14 amino acids. Per germline, CDR1 ENHRY and CDR2 SYGVKD. CDR3 in DNA: TGTGCCATCAGTAACGAGGCGTCGCTGCTCGGCTACACCTTC. Protein: CAISNEASLLGYTF.

V and J are TRBV7-2 and TRBJ1-4; no clear D gene. Trimming left V 9 bases short and J 8 bases short, with 19 bases between. The CDR3 is 14 amino acids. Germline CDR1 is SGHTA and CDR2 is FQGNSA. The CDR3: CASTTGRVREKLFF. CDR3 nucleotides: TGTGCCAGTACCACCGGGAGAGTCAGGGAAAAACTGTTTTTT.

This clone was seen a single time. The chain couples TRBV18 to TRBJ1-4; D unresolved. Trimming removed 2 bases from V and 3 bases from J, with 13 bases in between. The CDR3 has 16 amino acids. Germline assignment: CDR1 KGHSH and CDR2 LQKENI. The CDR3 protein is CASSPTNGEANEKLFF. In DNA, the CDR3 is TGTGCCAGCTCACCAACTAACGGGGAAGCTAATGAAAAACTGTTTTTT.

This chain uses TRBV27 with TRBJ2-3, with D perhaps matching TRBD1 (5 bases). Germline CDR1 is MNHEY and CDR2 is SMNVEV (reference sequence). The germline V and J ends were trimmed by 9 bases and 0 bases, with 13 bases remaining between them. The CDR3 loop spans 14 amino acids. The CDR3 is CASRTGASTDTQYF. The CDR3 nucleotides are TGTGCCAGTCGAACAGGAGCTAGCACAGATACGCAGTATTTT.

The rearrangement joins TRBV5-6 to TRBJ2-3, with D maybe TRBD1 (6 bases). The CDR3 extends over 14 amino acids. Germline lookup yields CDR1 SGHDT and CDR2 YYEEEE. Trimming took off 4 bases at V and 3 bases at J, with 12 bases between the two ends. The CDR3 DNA is TGTGCCAGCAGCGCCGGACAGTTAACAGATACGCAGTATTTT. Its translation is CASSAGQLTDTQYF.